Shown below are 2 T cell receptor beta chains from a single sample sequenced in a study of vaccination and CD4 T cells after COVID-19. At the Johns Hopkins FTIC core, DNA taken from cultured CD4+ T cells was sequenced by way of the Oncomine TCR Beta short-read assay. TCRdb processed the PCR reads anew with MiXCR; each CDR3 protein has one entry. The data contain 14,000 to 15,000 distinct CDR3 sequences, about half of them singletons. Antigens of these TCRs are unknown. Treatment here: roughly 10-day PBMC culture with coronavirus spike peptide pools or control peptides (ViraFEST assay). Sequenced sample: CD4+ T cells from blood, cultured in vitro. These receptors were collected from a human donor who had recovered from COVID-19.

In this sample, this clonotype turned up a few times. The chain uses TRBV20-1 and TRBJ1-6; TRBD1 matches 7 bases. Unmatched junction bases numbered 8, after V lost 5 bases and J lost 7 bases. Germline values: CDR1 DFQATT, CDR2 SNEGSKA (reference sequence). The CDR3 has 14 amino acids. CDR3 sequence reads: CSAEDRLPNSPLHF. CDR3 sequence (DNA): TGCAGTGCTGAGGACAGGCTACCCAATTCACCCCTCCACTTT.

This clonotype was recorded only once. This sequence joins TRBV5-1 and TRBJ1-1, with a weak D call TRBD1 (5 bases). Trimming took 0 bases from V and 3 from J, leaving 9 bases between them. This CDR3 is built from 14 residues. The germline V gene encodes CDR1 SGHRS and CDR2 YFSETQ. The CDR3 spells CASSLVSRDTEAFF. The CDR3 DNA follows: TGCGCCAGCAGCTTGGTAAGCAGGGACACTGAAGCTTTCTTT.